These 31 T cell receptor beta chains originate from one sample sequenced in a study of CD8 T cells in ankylosing spondylitis. TCRdb re-derived calls from the 5' RACE reads in MiXCR, one entry per CDR3 protein. The sample has about 240,000 distinct CDR3 sequences; roughly a quarter are singletons. The sample consisted of blood, either unsorted or a sorted T cell fraction (not recorded which). The receptors stem from a male donor with ankylosing spondylitis or in good health (not recorded which).

The rearrangement uses TRBV2 and TRBJ2-5, with 9 positions matching TRBD1. The CDR3 spans 15 residues. The germline V gene encodes CDR1 SNHLY and CDR2 FYNNEI. The trim removed 6 bases at V and 2 bases at J, leaving 7 bases unmatched. The CDR3 sequence is CASRGGQGYQETQYF. For the CDR3, the DNA is TGTGCCAGCAGAGGGGGACAGGGTTATCAAGAGACCCAGTACTTC.

Ten or more counts support this clonotype. The gene calls are TRBV12-3 or TRBV12-4 and TRBJ2-7; TRBD1 aligns across 8 bases. CDR3 length: 16 amino acids. The V segment lost 3 bases and the J segment 6 bases; nucleotides outside the gene matches: 13. The chain's CDR3 is CASSFFTGGSLREQYF. The CDR3 DNA sequence: TGTGCCAGCAGTTTCTTCACAGGGGGGTCTTTGCGCGAGCAGTACTTC.

The chain has TRBV5-1 and TRBJ2-3; 7 bases fit TRBD1. CDR3 length equals 15 residues. Per the germline V gene, CDR1 is SGHRS and CDR2 is YFSETQ. V lost 4 bases, J lost 6 bases, and 11 bases stayed unmatched. CDR3 in amino acids: CASSDSGTAADTQYF. The CDR3 DNA reads as TGCGCCAGCAGCGATTCCGGGACAGCGGCCGATACGCAGTATTTT. Supplemented by reference TRBV5-1 and TRBJ2-3, the full variable domain reads KAGVTQTPRYLIKTRGQQVTLSCSPISGHRSVSWYQQTPGQGLQFLFEYFSETQRNKGNFPGRFSGRQFSNSRSEMNVSTLELGDSALYLCASSDSGTAADTQYFGPGTRLTVL.

The V gene is TRBV20-1, the J gene TRBJ2-2; D is uncertain. The germline V and J ends were trimmed by 7 bases and 5 bases, with 20 bases remaining between them. From germline, CDR1 is DFQATT and CDR2 SNEGSKA (reference sequence). The CDR3 length is 15 residues. The CDR3: CSEGHRHGKTGELFF. The CDR3 DNA is TGCAGTGAAGGCCATCGGCACGGAAAGACCGGGGAGCTGTTTTTT.

The rearrangement links TRBV20-1 to TRBJ2-1, with 9 nucleotides matching TRBD2. The V segment lost 7 bases and the J segment 5 bases; nucleotides outside the gene matches: 12. Germline V CDR1 and CDR2: DFQATT, SNEGSKA (reference sequence). This CDR3 is built from 15 residues. The DNA for the CDR3 is TGCAGTGAAGCTAGCGGGGCTCGGCTGGACAATGAGCAGTTCTTC. This translates into CSEASGARLDNEQFF.

At least ten counts were recorded for this clonotype. The gene calls are TRBV6-5 and TRBJ2-3; D unresolved. Trimming cost V 4 bases and J 2 bases, with 10 bases left between them. The CDR3 covers 14 residues. The germline gives CDR1 MNHEY, CDR2 SVGAGI. The DNA for the CDR3 is TGTGCCAGCAGTTCCCGGGTAAACACAGATACGCAGTATTTT. It encodes CASSSRVNTDTQYF.

This clonotype was observed a few times. This rearrangement joins TRBV12-3 or TRBV12-4 to TRBJ2-2, with 8 bases lining up with TRBD1. V was pared by 4 bases and J by 6 bases, with 7 bases of the junction left unmatched. The CDR3 loop spans 15 amino acids. In DNA, the CDR3 is TGTGCCAGCAGTTCAGGGGGCCAGGGTTCCGGGGAGCTGTTTTTT. Encoded protein: CASSSGGQGSGELFF.

The J gene is TRBJ2-3, the V gene TRBV28; D not certain. This CDR3 comprises 15 residues. V lost 5 bases and J lost 3, with 15 bases in between. Germline V gives CDR1 MDHEN, CDR2 SYDVKM. The DNA for the CDR3 is TGTGCCAGCAGTCTGGGCGGAATCGGGACAGATACGCAGTATTTT. Translating it yields CASSLGGIGTDTQYF.

This clonotype occurred many times. This rearrangement joins TRBV6-1 to TRBJ1-5, with 9 positions matching TRBD1. With 5 bases clipped from V and 0 bases from J, the junction kept 5 bases outside the gene matches. Germline-derived CDR1 and CDR2 are MNHNS and SASEGT. The CDR3 has 16 residues. The CDR3 region is CASSRTGANSNQPQHF. In DNA form, the CDR3 reads TGTGCCAGCAGTAGGACAGGGGCGAATAGCAATCAGCCCCAGCATTTT.

This clonotype was counted between two and nine times. CDR3 region: CSVSVGGTADTQYF. As DNA, the CDR3 is TGCAGCGTTTCCGTCGGGGGGACCGCAGATACGCAGTATTTT. The rearrangement joins TRBV29-1 to TRBJ2-3; 7 bases line up with TRBD2. This CDR3 is 14 amino acids long. The germline V gene has CDR1 SQVTM and CDR2 ANQGSEA. Unmatched junction bases numbered 9, after V lost 5 bases and J lost 4 bases.

The chain has TRBV2 and TRBJ2-1, with TRBD2 matching 12 bases. This CDR3 is built from 14 residues. Germline V lookup: CDR1 SNHLY, CDR2 FYNNEI. V lost 5 bases, J lost 9 bases, and 5 bases stayed unmatched. This CDR3 reads CASSRTSGEGEQFF. DNA for the CDR3: TGTGCCAGCAGTCGGACTAGCGGGGAGGGTGAGCAGTTCTTC.

The chain employs TRBV5-1 and TRBJ2-7; D is possibly TRBD2 (6 bases). The CDR3 length is 15 residues. Germline CDR1 SGHRS, CDR2 YFSETQ. Trimming took 6 bases from V and 0 from J, leaving 16 bases between them. DNA of the CDR3: TGCGCCAGCAAAACGGGGGACGTCCTCTCCTACGAGCAGTACTTC. Translating it yields CASKTGDVLSYEQYF.

This clonotype was seen ten or more times. This sequence joins TRBV20-1 and TRBJ2-7; 7 bases are shared with TRBD1. CDR1 and CDR2 (germline): DFQATT, SNEGSKA (reference sequence). The CDR3 spans 14 residues. V was pared by 6 bases and J by 2 bases, with 10 bases of the junction left unmatched. The CDR3 here is CSAQTGRGTYEQYF. The CDR3 DNA follows: TGCAGTGCCCAGACAGGGAGAGGGACCTACGAGCAGTACTTC.

In this sample, this clonotype turned up many times. The chain is built from TRBV20-1 and TRBJ2-7; tentatively, D is TRBD2 (5 bases). The germline V and J ends were trimmed by 3 bases and 2 bases, with 11 bases remaining between them. The CDR3 covers 13 residues. The germline gives CDR1 DFQATT, CDR2 SNEGSKA (reference sequence). DNA for the CDR3: TGCAGTGCTAGCTCCACGAGGGCCTACGAGCAGTACTTC. Its translation: CSASSTRAYEQYF.

CDR3 sequence reads: CASSHSTWDSGQPYNEQFF. The CDR3 nucleotides read TGTGCCAGCAGCCACTCAACTTGGGATAGCGGACAACCCTACAATGAGCAGTTCTTC. The V call is TRBV11-1, the J call TRBJ2-1; D may be TRBD2 (6 bases). The CDR3 has 19 amino acids. Germline V gene data show CDR1 as SGHAT and CDR2 as FQDESV (reference sequence). The V end was cut by 5 bases, the J end by 2 bases, with 25 bases between.

The CDR3 region is CSASFRDYEQYF. DNA for the CDR3: TGCAGTGCTAGTTTCAGGGACTACGAGCAGTACTTC. V gene TRBV20-1 combines with J gene TRBJ2-7; TRBD1 might be the D (5 bases). The CDR3 runs 12 residues. V lost 3 bases, J lost 3 bases, and 9 bases lay in between. Looked up from germline, CDR1 is DFQATT and CDR2 is SNEGSKA (reference sequence).

A few counts support this clonotype. The rearrangement links TRBV7-9 to TRBJ2-3; no definite D call. V gave up 1 base and J gave up 4 bases, with 9 bases separating them. CDR3 length equals 14 residues. Germline CDR1 reads SEHNR; CDR2 reads FQNEAQ (reference sequence). The CDR3 here is CASSLGGSPDTQYF. The CDR3 nucleotides are TGTGCCAGCAGCTTAGGCGGCAGTCCAGATACGCAGTATTTT.

The V call is TRBV29-1, the J call TRBJ2-3, with 9 positions matching TRBD2. Germline values: CDR1 SQVTM, CDR2 ANQGSEA. Unmatched junction bases numbered 13, after V lost 5 bases and J lost 10 bases. The CDR3 consists of 14 residues. Here the CDR3 DNA reads TGCAGCGTTTTTGTGGCGGGGGGGCCACTGGCGCAGTATTTT. As protein: CSVFVAGGPLAQYF.

This clonotype came up many times. V and J are TRBV12-3 or TRBV12-4 and TRBJ2-3; TRBD2 matches at 7 bases. The junction had 7 bases not matched to a gene; V was cut back by 5 bases and J by 5 bases. The CDR3 runs 14 residues. The DNA for the CDR3 is TGTGCCAGCAGTCTCGGGGGAGGGAGAGATACGCAGTATTTT. Amino acid sequence: CASSLGGGRDTQYF.

Many counts were recorded for this clonotype. The gene calls are TRBV5-5 and TRBJ1-5, with D perhaps matching TRBD1 (5 bases). The CDR3 is 15 residues long. V was trimmed by 2 bases and J by 5 bases, leaving 14 bases between them. CDR1 is SGHKS and CDR2 is YYEKEE in the germline V gene (reference sequence). This CDR3 reads CASSFSDSFYQPQHF. The CDR3 DNA follows: TGTGCCAGCAGCTTCTCTGACAGCTTCTATCAGCCCCAGCATTTT.

The V and J genes are TRBV28 and TRBJ2-1; D is uncertain. V lost 5 bases, J lost 8 bases, and 22 bases lay in between. Germline V CDR1 and CDR2: MDHEN, SYDVKM. This CDR3 comprises 16 residues. The CDR3 coding sequence is TGTGCCAGCAGTCCTCCAGCCGCCGCGTCAGGCGATGAGCAGTTCTTC. Its protein product is CASSPPAAASGDEQFF.

In this sample, this clonotype turned up a few times. The chain is built from TRBV25-1 and TRBJ1-1, with D unresolved. This CDR3 contains 15 residues. CDR1 is MGHDK and CDR2 is SYGVNS in the germline V gene. V was cut by 3 bases and J by 0 bases, with 11 bases left in between. The CDR3 protein is CASSDSRRLNTEAFF. CDR3 nucleotides: TGTGCCAGCAGTGATTCCAGGCGACTGAACACTGAAGCTTTCTTT.

This clonotype was counted between two and nine times. V is TRBV6-1 and J is TRBJ2-7; D ambiguous. The ends were cut back, 4 bases at V and 5 bases at J, with 6 bases in the middle. In germline, CDR1 is MNHNS, CDR2 SASEGT. This CDR3 is built from 11 residues. CDR3 bases: TGTGCCAGCAGTGTGTGGGACGAGCAGTACTTC. Its translation is CASSVWDEQYF.

A few counts support this clonotype. This chain connects TRBV20-1 to TRBJ2-3; 10 bases fit TRBD2. Germline CDR1 is DFQATT and CDR2 is SNEGSKA (reference sequence). Trimming at V came to 3 bases and at J to 6 bases, leaving 15 bases not matched to a gene. The CDR3 has 17 residues. The CDR3 spells CSARAPLAGGWQDTQYF. CDR3 nucleotides: TGCAGTGCTAGGGCCCCCTTAGCGGGGGGCTGGCAGGATACGCAGTATTTT.

This clonotype has ten or more counts. The chain is built from TRBV12-3 or TRBV12-4 and TRBJ2-7; TRBD1 aligns across 9 bases. The CDR3 is 16 residues long. The J segment lost 0 bases and the V segment lost 8 bases, leaving 11 bases of the junction unmatched. The CDR3 nucleotides are TGTGCCAGCTCCGATGTCGGGACAGGGTTCTCCTACGAGCAGTACTTC. This sequence encodes CASSDVGTGFSYEQYF.

At least ten counts were recorded for this clonotype. The chain recombines TRBV29-1 with TRBJ2-5; D gene ambiguous. Trimming pared 4 bases from V and 5 bases from J, leaving 23 bases between. This CDR3 region has 16 residues. Germline CDR1 is SQVTM and CDR2 is ANQGSEA. The CDR3 DNA follows: TGCAGCGTTGCATTGAGCAGTGGCTTTTTCGGGGAGACCCAGTACTTC. Its protein product is CSVALSSGFFGETQYF.

The V and J genes are TRBV7-3 and TRBJ2-3, with 7 bases that match TRBD1. V was pared by 5 bases and J by 1 base, with 6 bases of the junction left unmatched. Germline V lookup: CDR1 SGHTA, CDR2 FQGTGA. The CDR3 has 15 amino acids. The CDR3 region has the DNA TGTGCCAGCAGCCGACAGGGACAACGCACAGATACGCAGTATTTT. The encoded protein is CASSRQGQRTDTQYF.

This clonotype was found many times. The CDR3 here is CASSPSKETQYF. The CDR3 DNA reads as TGTGCCAGCAGCCCCAGCAAAGAGACCCAGTACTTC. The chain couples TRBV28 to TRBJ2-5, with D unresolved. V lost 6 bases and J lost 3, with 8 bases in between. This CDR3 region has 12 residues. CDR1 MDHEN and CDR2 SYDVKM come from the germline V gene. The variable domain in full, completed from reference TRBV28 and TRBJ2-5, reads DVKVTQSSRYLVKRTGEKVFLECVQDMDHENMFWYRQDPGLGLRLIYFSYDVKMKEKGDIPEGYSVSREKKERFSLILESASTNQTSMYLCASSPSKETQYFGPGTRLLVL.

This sequence joins TRBV25-1 and TRBJ2-3; possible D gene TRBD2, 7 bases. Germline lookup yields CDR1 MGHDK and CDR2 SYGVNS. V dropped 3 bases and J dropped 3 bases, with 19 bases sitting between them. The CDR3 has 17 residues. The CDR3 nucleotides read TGTGCCAGCAGTGACCCCGGGGGGCGGGGCCCTACAGATACGCAGTATTTT. The encoded protein is CASSDPGGRGPTDTQYF.

V gene TRBV20-1 combines with J gene TRBJ2-2; TRBD2 matches 12 bases. The germline gives CDR1 DFQATT, CDR2 SNEGSKA (reference sequence). V lost 4 bases and J lost 4; bases outside the gene matches: 1. The length of the CDR3 is 14 residues. The CDR3 region has the DNA TGCAGTGCTACTAGCGGGGGGGCCACCGGGGAGCTGTTTTTT. Translating gives CSATSGGATGELFF.

In its sample, this clonotype was seen once. This sequence joins TRBV4-2 and TRBJ2-1, with TRBD2 as a possible D gene (6 bases). Trimming stripped 1 base from V and 4 bases from J, with 14 bases between. CDR3 length: 16 residues. Looked up from germline, CDR1 is LGHNA and CDR2 is YNFKEQ. The CDR3 here is CASSQVGGGDYNEQFF. CDR3 nucleotides: TGTGCCAGCAGCCAAGTGGGAGGAGGGGATTACAATGAGCAGTTCTTC.